These T cell receptor beta chains were read from a single sample in a study of T cells in Graves' hyperthyroidism and ophthalmopathy. From the multiplex PCR reads, TCRdb called clonotypes with MiXCR, one entry per CDR3 protein. This table has about 420,000 distinct CDR3 sequences, roughly 15% appearing once. Specimen: blood. The receptors originated from a woman aged 18-30 years with Graves' hyperthyroidism. Each CDR3 is given with its conserved first and last residue.

V	J	CDR3
TRBV7-8	TRBJ2-7	CASSLISGVGGYEQYF
TRBV5-4	TRBJ2-7	CATTPRDGTYEQYF
TRBV30	TRBJ2-4	CAWTSDFSKNIQYF
TRBV30	TRBJ2-2	CAWTSGTDANTGELFF
TRBV15	TRBJ2-3	CATSRDFTDTQYF
TRBV7-3	TRBJ2-5	CASSSQAGPQETQYF
TRBV20-1	TRBJ1-5	CSARDPGQGYQPQHF
TRBV12-3/TRBV12-4	TRBJ2-1	CASSPTGTPREQFF
TRBV6-1	TRBJ1-1	CASRARTEDTEAFF
TRBV6-1	TRBJ2-2	CASSRWTSGAGELFF
TRBV12-3/TRBV12-4	TRBJ2-7	CASRRTGPTYEQYF
TRBV7-9	TRBJ2-5	CASRRPGLAGVETQYF
TRBV19	TRBJ2-7	CASSKQGRVGEQYF
TRBV27	TRBJ2-1	CASSLWLAGGSASDNEQFF
TRBV7-2	TRBJ1-4	CASSYGQINEKLFF
TRBV2	TRBJ1-5	CASRDQDNQPQHF
TRBV28	TRBJ1-4	CASSLPSGGEKLFF
TRBV6-1	TRBJ2-7	CASSYRSDYEQYF
TRBV11-2	TRBJ2-1	CASSLAGRQGDEQFF
TRBV6-1	TRBJ1-4	CASSPDRARNEKLFF
TRBV10-3	TRBJ2-1	CAISVSGTSGTAEQFF
TRBV7-6	TRBJ2-3	CASSHLAGADTQYF
TRBV6-2/TRBV6-3	TRBJ2-7	CASSYYPPGLAGASEQYF
TRBV12-3/TRBV12-4	TRBJ2-7	CASKGWDRGAYEQYF
TRBV7-3	TRBJ2-1	CASSPFSADYNEQFF
TRBV28	TRBJ1-2	CASSLTGNGYTF
TRBV10-3	TRBJ1-5	CAISGEYSNQPQHF
TRBV20-1	TRBJ1-5	CSALGQGAGQPQHF
TRBV10-3	TRBJ2-7	CAIRISSGYEQYF
TRBV24-1	TRBJ2-3	CATSDLGQGSSGTQYF
TRBV12-3/TRBV12-4	TRBJ2-2	CASSSDTYHTGAGELFF
TRBV27	TRBJ2-1	CASRSLSSYNEQFF
TRBV27	TRBJ2-1	CASSALAGGGNEQFF
TRBV30	TRBJ2-4	CAWSVNLGTGKAKNIQYF
TRBV4-3	TRBJ1-6	CASSQDLNSSPLHF